The 10 T cell receptor beta chains below come from one sample, sequenced in a study of T cell responses to AZD1222 COVID-19 vaccine. Here immunoSEQ multiplex PCR was the method, and the copy in TCRdb shows in-frame clones only, minus some. The table records 100,000 or so clones, about 88% of them present only once. Material: peripheral blood, obtained on day 0 of AZD1222 vaccination. All receptors derive from an adult in good health.

The chain links TRBV7-3 to TRBJ2-5; TRBD1 or TRBD2 may be the D gene (6 bases each). Germline V gene data show CDR1 as SGHTA and CDR2 as FQGTGA. Trimming shortened V by 3 bases and J by 5 bases, and 19 bases separated the two germline ends. The CDR3 runs 16 residues. The chain's CDR3 is CASSLSRGPGGETQYF. The CDR3 DNA is TGTGCCAGCAGCTTGTCCAGGGGCCCTGGAGGGGAGACCCAGTACTTC.

The genes are TRBV5-4 and TRBJ2-7; D is ambiguous. The CDR3 sequence is 15 residues long. Trimming took 1 base from V and 2 from J, leaving 13 bases between them. Germline CDR1 SGHNT, CDR2 YYREEE (reference sequence). DNA for the CDR3: TGTGCCAGCAGCTTGTTTGGGGAAAGGGCCTACGAGCAGTACTTC. Translation gives CASSLFGERAYEQYF.

The chain recombines TRBV28 with TRBJ1-1; the D is unclear. In germline, CDR1 is MDHEN, CDR2 SYDVKM. CDR3 length: 13 amino acids. Trimming cost V 3 bases and J 0 bases, with 5 bases left between them. This CDR3 is CASSLYVNTEAFF. The CDR3 DNA sequence: TGTGCCAGCAGTTTGTATGTGAACACTGAAGCTTTCTTT. The whole variable domain, filled in from reference TRBV28 and TRBJ1-1, reads DVKVTQSSRYLVKRTGEKVFLECVQDMDHENMFWYRQDPGLGLRLIYFSYDVKMKEKGDIPEGYSVSREKKERFSLILESASTNQTSMYLCASSLYVNTEAFFGQGTRLTVV.

V and J are TRBV12-3 or TRBV12-4 and TRBJ1-5; TRBD1 matches at 7 bases. The CDR3 is made up of 13 amino acids. Germline trimming cut 3 bases from V and 7 bases from J; bases unmatched to any gene: 3. The CDR3 sequence: CASSFDREQPQHF. CDR3 coding DNA: TGTGCCAGCAGTTTTGACAGGGAACAGCCCCAGCATTTT.

Only a few counts were recorded for this clone. The rearrangement joins TRBV10-1 to TRBJ2-7; 7 nucleotides line up with TRBD2. CDR1 and CDR2 from the germline V gene are WNHNN and SYGVQD (reference sequence). The CDR3 is 13 residues long. V was pared by 6 bases and J by 2 bases, with 4 bases of the junction left unmatched. Here the CDR3 DNA reads TGCGCCAGCAGGGCGGGGGACCCCTACGAGCAGTACTTC. Translation: CASRAGDPYEQYF.

J is TRBJ1-3 and V is TRBV9; 7 bases match TRBD1. There are 19 residues in the CDR3. Germline V gene lookup returns CDR1 SGDLS and CDR2 YYNGEE. V was clipped by 3 bases and J by 0 bases; unmatched bases: 15. The CDR3 bases are TGTGCCAGCAGCGGGGAGGGGGACAGTCCTTACTTCTCTGGAAACACCATATATTTT. It is translated as CASSGEGDSPYFSGNTIYF.

V gene TRBV3-1 (or the pseudogene TRBV3-2) combines with J gene TRBJ2-7; D is ambiguous. Germline values: CDR1 LGHDT, CDR2 YNNKEL (reference sequence). The CDR3 is made up of 12 amino acids. Trimming took off 3 bases at V and 3 bases at J, with 6 bases between the two ends. The CDR3 loop is CASSQWGYEQYF. In DNA form, the CDR3 reads TGTGCCAGCAGCCAGTGGGGCTACGAGCAGTACTTC.

The chain's CDR3 is CASRLGGGPDTQYF. The CDR3 DNA sequence: TGCGCCAGCAGGTTGGGGGGGGGCCCAGATACGCAGTATTTT. V and J are TRBV10-2 and TRBJ2-3; D may be TRBD2 (7 bases). CDR1 WSHSY and CDR2 SAAADI come from the germline V gene. With 6 bases removed from V and 4 bases from J, the gap between germline ends came to 14 bases. The CDR3 spans 14 residues.

The chain employs TRBV11-2 and TRBJ2-7; TRBD1 might be the D (5 bases). The CDR3 extends over 12 amino acids. Germline V gene lookup returns CDR1 SGHAT and CDR2 FQNNGV. Trimming removed 5 bases from V and 9 bases from J, with 14 bases in between. CDR3 sequence: CASSKDDRGQYF. In DNA form, the CDR3 reads TGTGCCAGCAGCAAGGATGACAGAGGGCAGTACTTC.

The chain carries TRBV18 and TRBJ2-1; 12 bases are shared with TRBD2. Per the germline V gene, CDR1 is KGHSH and CDR2 is LQKENI. J gave up 5 bases and V 4 bases, and 6 bases lay outside the gene matches. The CDR3 has 16 residues. CDR3 residues: CASSLLAGGPHNEQFF. Here the CDR3 DNA reads TGTGCCAGCTCACTTCTAGCGGGGGGGCCCCACAATGAGCAGTTCTTC.